The 3 T cell receptor beta chains below were found in one sample sequenced in a study of blood T cells in healthy people across ages. Combining a sample-barcoded 5' primer with a J-beta primer mix, a second PCR ran for roughly 7 to 11 cycles. TCRdb passed the 5' RACE reads through MiXCR, listing each CDR3 protein once. The sample records about 1.1 million distinct CDR3 sequences, approximately 38% being singletons. The sample comprised blood. These receptors all stem from a man aged 18 to 35 in good health.

This clonotype was picked up a small number of times. The V gene is TRBV7-3, the J gene TRBJ1-1; D might be TRBD1 (5 bases). V was pared by 1 base and J by 2 bases, with 11 bases between. The CDR3 loop spans 15 amino acids. Per germline, CDR1 SGHTA and CDR2 FQGTGA. CDR3 protein: CASSLNGDLNTEAFF. The CDR3 DNA is TGTGCCAGCAGCTTAAACGGGGACCTTAACACTGAAGCTTTCTTT.

As to this clonotype: A much larger clone differs by one base, so this may be a read error. J is TRBJ1-4 and V is TRBV4-1, with 11 positions matching TRBD1. Germline V gives CDR1 MGHRA, CDR2 YSYEKL. The CDR3 sequence is 18 residues long. V lost 2 bases, J lost 9 bases, and 14 bases stayed unmatched. CDR3 sequence: CASSQRTGGALLYKKLFF. In DNA form, the CDR3 reads TGCGCCAGCAGCCAACGGACAGGGGGCGCTTTGTTGTATAAAAAACTGTTTTTT.

This clonotype was found many times. The rearrangement uses TRBV15 and TRBJ2-1; TRBD2 aligns across 7 bases. The V segment lost 0 bases and the J segment 10 bases; nucleotides outside the gene matches: 3. Germline CDR1 reads LNHNV; CDR2 reads YYDKDF (reference sequence). The CDR3 has 13 amino acids. The CDR3 sequence: CATSRDWGLEQFF. CDR3 DNA: TGTGCCACCAGCAGAGATTGGGGACTAGAGCAGTTCTTC.